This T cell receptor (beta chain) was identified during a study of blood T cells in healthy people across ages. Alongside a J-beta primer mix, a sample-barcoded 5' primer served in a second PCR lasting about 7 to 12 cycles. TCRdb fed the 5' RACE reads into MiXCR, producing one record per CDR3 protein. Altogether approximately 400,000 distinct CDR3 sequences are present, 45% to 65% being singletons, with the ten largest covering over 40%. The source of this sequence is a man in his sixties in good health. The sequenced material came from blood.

The CDR3 nucleotides are TGTGCCAGCAGCCAGCAGCTGGCCGATGGCTACACCTTC. It yields the protein CASSQQLADGYTF. The genes are TRBV3-1 and TRBJ1-2; D is uncertain. There are 13 residues in the CDR3. V dropped 3 bases and J dropped 6 bases, with 11 bases sitting between them. Germline loops: CDR1 LGHDT, CDR2 YNNKEL (reference sequence). Full variable domain (rest looked up from reference TRBV3-1 and TRBJ1-2): DTAVSQTPKYLVTQMGNDKSIKCEQNLGHDTMYWYKQDSKKFLKIMFSYNNKELIINETVPNRFSPKSPDKAHLNLHINSLELGDSAVYFCASSQQLADGYTFGSGTRLTVV.